Listed below are T cell receptor beta chains from one sample, sequenced in a study of shared clonotypes between healthy human individuals. The method was immunoSEQ multiplex PCR; TCRdb's version includes in-frame clones alone and lacks a portion of them. The table has more than 1,200,000 clones, approximately 98.5% seen once. The material sequenced was naive CD4+ T cells sorted from blood. The receptors were sampled from a man aged 25-45 years in good health. The CDR3 runs from the conserved cysteine through the conserved F or W. The D gene is left open where the match is weak. Some rows have no size entry. The others give once, few or many, or a class for an expanded clone.

V gene,clone size,J gene,D gene,CDR3 DNA,CDR3 protein
TRBV4-2,-,TRBJ2-3,TRBD2,TGTGCCAGTGCCTCGGCGGGAGAGTTTGCAGATACGCAGTATTTT,CASASAGEFADTQYF
TRBV10-3,once,TRBJ2-1,-,TGTGCCATCAGCCCAAACGACATCAATGAGCAGTTCTTC,CAISPNDINEQFF
TRBV9,-,TRBJ2-2,-,TGTGCCAGCAGCGTAGGACAGGGAGGGTTCACCGGGGAGCTGTTTTTT,CASSVGQGGFTGELFF
TRBV18,-,TRBJ2-3,-,TGTGCCAGCTCACCATTCCGCCAGGGTAGCACAGATACGCAGTATTTT,CASSPFRQGSTDTQYF
TRBV5-1,-,TRBJ2-7,TRBD1,TGCGCCAGCAGCTCCGGGACAGGTCCTTCCTACGAGCAGTACTTC,CASSSGTGPSYEQYF
TRBV4-1,-,TRBJ2-3,TRBD2,TGCGCCAGCAGCCAAGACGGGACTAGCGCTGATACGCAGTATTTT,CASSQDGTSADTQYF
TRBV4-1,-,TRBJ1-4,-,TGCGCCAGCAGCCATTTACAGGGTTATGAAAAACTGTTTTTT,CASSHLQGYEKLFF
TRBV28,-,TRBJ1-1,-,TGTGCCAGCCGATCTGGAATCCTTGAAGCTTTCTTT,CASRSGILEAFF
TRBV19,-,TRBJ1-5,-,TGTGCCACCAGAGGATTCTATAGCAATCAGCCCCAGCATTTT,CATRGFYSNQPQHF
TRBV7-8,-,TRBJ2-7,TRBD1,TGTGCCAGCAGCCGGGACAGGGATTACGAGCAGTACTTC,CASSRDRDYEQYF
TRBV19,-,TRBJ1-5,-,TGTGCCAGTAGTCCCCCCGGGGGGGGCAATCAGCCCCAGCATTTT,CASSPPGGGNQPQHF
TRBV7-2,-,TRBJ1-3,-,TGTGCCAGCAGCTTCGATACGGTACACACCATATATTTT,CASSFDTVHTIYF
TRBV12-5,-,TRBJ1-5,TRBD1,TGTGCTAGTGGTTTGGTACTTGGGGGACAGGGTTTTGTTCAGCCCCAGCATTTT,CASGLVLGGQGFVQPQHF
TRBV7-8,-,TRBJ2-7,-,TGTGCCAGCAGCTCAGGCACCTACGAGCAGTACTTC,CASSSGTYEQYF
TRBV7-9,-,TRBJ2-5,-,TGTGCCAGCAGGTCGGGAAAGCAGGAGACCCAGTACTTC,CASRSGKQETQYF
TRBV9,-,TRBJ2-1,-,TGTGCCAGCAGCGTAGACAGAGCGGCCTACAATGAGCAGTTCTTC,CASSVDRAAYNEQFF
TRBV5-5,-,TRBJ2-6,-,TGTGCCAGCAGCTGGACTGCTGGGGCCAACGTCCTGACTTTC,CASSWTAGANVLTF
TRBV2,-,TRBJ2-2,-,TGTGCCAGCAGGCGGGCCCCCGGGGAGCTGTTTTTT,CASRRAPGELFF
TRBV27,-,TRBJ1-5,-,TGTGCCAGCAGTTCCCGCTGGGGCAGCGGGTGGCATTTT,CASSSRWGSGWHF
TRBV18,-,TRBJ2-1,-,TGTGCCAGCTCAACGCCGCTTCAAGAGCAGTTCTTC,CASSTPLQEQFF
TRBV6-5,-,TRBJ2-7,TRBD2,TGTGCCAGCAGTTATATGGTAGCGGGAGGGCCATACGAGCAGTACTTC,CASSYMVAGGPYEQYF
TRBV19,-,TRBJ2-2,-,TGTGCCAGTAATCGACAGAAGTCAGGGGAGCTGTTTTTT,CASNRQKSGELFF
TRBV7-8,-,TRBJ1-2,-,TGTGCCAGCAGCTCGGGGCCGTATGGCTACACCTTC,CASSSGPYGYTF
TRBV14,-,TRBJ2-7,-,TGTGCCAGCAGCCTAACCACCGGCCCGGGGCCCGTCGGAAGCTACGAGCAGTACTTC,CASSLTTGPGPVGSYEQYF
TRBV29-1,-,TRBJ2-2,TRBD1,TGCAGCGTAGGTCGACAGGGCAGGAACACCGGGGAGCTGTTTTTT,CSVGRQGRNTGELFF
TRBV19,-,TRBJ2-3,-,TGTGCCAGTAGTATAGATAGGGTCGGAGATACGCAGTATTTT,CASSIDRVGDTQYF
TRBV4-1,-,TRBJ2-7,-,TGCGCCAGCAGCCAAGAGTTTGGGAGCTCCCCTTACTTC,CASSQEFGSSPYF
TRBV5-1,once,TRBJ1-1,-,TGCGCCAGCAGCTTAGAAGCCACGAACACTGAAGCTTTCTTT,CASSLEATNTEAFF
TRBV28,-,TRBJ1-2,TRBD1,TGTGCCAGCAGCCGGGACAGGGTTGATGGCTACACCTTC,CASSRDRVDGYTF
TRBV2,-,TRBJ1-2,TRBD1,TGTGCCAGCAGTGAAGCGCGGGGGACAGTTTACTATGGCTACACCTTC,CASSEARGTVYYGYTF
TRBV7-8,-,TRBJ2-1,TRBD1,TGTGCCAGCAGCTTATATGGGACAGGGGGCTACTACAATGAGCAGTTCTTC,CASSLYGTGGYYNEQFF
TRBV7-2,-,TRBJ2-7,TRBD2,TGTGCCAGCAGCTACCAAATAGCGGGAGGAGACGAGCAGTACTTC,CASSYQIAGGDEQYF
TRBV11-2,-,TRBJ2-1,-,TGTGCCAGCAGCTTACGAGGGACCTCCTACAATGAGCAGTTCTTC,CASSLRGTSYNEQFF
TRBV27,-,TRBJ2-1,-,TGTGCCAGCAGTTTAGACCGGGACTTATACAATGAGCAGTTCTTC,CASSLDRDLYNEQFF
TRBV7-2,-,TRBJ1-1,-,TGTGCCAGCAGCATCAGAGAAGGCACTGAAGCTTTCTTT,CASSIREGTEAFF
TRBV11-2,-,TRBJ2-3,TRBD2,TGTGCCAGCAGCTTTAGGACTAGCCTCAACCCAGATACGCAGTATTTT,CASSFRTSLNPDTQYF
TRBV5-1,-,TRBJ1-3,TRBD1,TGCGCCAGCAGCTTTACGGGACAGGGAAACACCATATATTTT,CASSFTGQGNTIYF
TRBV29-1,-,TRBJ2-2,-,TGCAGCGTTGGATGGGTAGGCACCGGGGAGCTGTTTTTT,CSVGWVGTGELFF
TRBV5-5,-,TRBJ2-5,-,TGTGCCAGCAGCCAGACGGGTGGCGAGACCCAGTACTTC,CASSQTGGETQYF
TRBV30,once,TRBJ2-3,-,TGTGCCTCAGGGGCTAGCGCGTACACAGATACGCAGTATTTT,CASGASAYTDTQYF
TRBV18,-,TRBJ2-2,TRBD1,TGTGCCAGCTCTCTTGACAGGGTTGTCCTTAACACCGGGGAGCTGTTTTTT,CASSLDRVVLNTGELFF
TRBV2,-,TRBJ1-4,TRBD1,TGTGCCAGCAGTAAGGGACAGTATAATGAAAAACTGTTTTTT,CASSKGQYNEKLFF